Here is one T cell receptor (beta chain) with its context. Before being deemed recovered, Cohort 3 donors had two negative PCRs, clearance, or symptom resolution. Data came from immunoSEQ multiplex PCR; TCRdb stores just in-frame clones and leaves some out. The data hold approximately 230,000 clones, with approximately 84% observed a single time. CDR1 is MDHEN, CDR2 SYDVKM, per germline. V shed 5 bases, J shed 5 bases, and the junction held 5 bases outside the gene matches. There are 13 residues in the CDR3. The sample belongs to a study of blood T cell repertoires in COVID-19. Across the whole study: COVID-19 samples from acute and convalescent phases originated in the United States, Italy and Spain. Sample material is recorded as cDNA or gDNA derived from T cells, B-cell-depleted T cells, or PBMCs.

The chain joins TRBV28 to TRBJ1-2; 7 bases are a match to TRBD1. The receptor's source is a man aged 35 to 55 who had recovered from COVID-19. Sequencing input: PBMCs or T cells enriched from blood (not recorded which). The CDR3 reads CASSRAGGYGYTF. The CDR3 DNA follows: TGTGCCAGCAGTCGGGCAGGGGGTTATGGCTACACCTTC.